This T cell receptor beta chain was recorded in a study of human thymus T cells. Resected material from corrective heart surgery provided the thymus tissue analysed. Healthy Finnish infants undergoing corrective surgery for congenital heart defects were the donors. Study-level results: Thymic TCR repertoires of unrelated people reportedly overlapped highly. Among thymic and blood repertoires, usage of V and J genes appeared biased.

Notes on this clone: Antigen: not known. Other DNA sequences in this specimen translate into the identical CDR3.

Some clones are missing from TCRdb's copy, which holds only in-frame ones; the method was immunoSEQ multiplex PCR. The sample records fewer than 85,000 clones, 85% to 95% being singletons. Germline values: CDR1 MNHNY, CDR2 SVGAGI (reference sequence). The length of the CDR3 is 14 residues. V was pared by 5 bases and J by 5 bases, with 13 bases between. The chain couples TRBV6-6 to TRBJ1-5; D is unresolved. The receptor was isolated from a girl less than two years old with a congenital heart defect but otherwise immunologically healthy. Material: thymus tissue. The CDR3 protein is CASSPTPPHQPQHF. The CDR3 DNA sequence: TGTGCCAGCAGTCCGACCCCACCTCATCAGCCCCAGCATTTT.